This record covers a single T cell receptor beta chain. The data derive from a study of blood T cell repertoires in COVID-19. Study-wide background: Acute and convalescent COVID-19 samples came from the United States, Italy and Spain. PBMCs, B-cell-depleted T cells, or T cells were the source of the cDNA or gDNA that made up the material.

CDR1 and CDR2 from the germline V gene are GTSNPN and SVGIG (reference sequence). The CDR3 loop spans 13 amino acids. Trimming pared 4 bases from V and 5 bases from J, leaving 15 bases between. Authors' methods: For nucleated cells, counts were estimated from reference gene primer amplification. Produced via immunoSEQ multiplex PCR; TCRdb's table is partial and in-frame only. V, J and clone size derive from that table, while D and trimming were established from the DNA sequence. The table lists approximately 190,000 clones, 87% of them singletons. Sequencing input: peripheral blood. This receptor was taken from a man in his 60s with active or convalescent COVID-19. The chain has TRBV30 and TRBJ2-7; D unresolved. The CDR3 DNA follows: TGTGCCTGGATGTCTCGGCAGGCCGACGAGCAGTACTTC. Translating gives CAWMSRQADEQYF.